This TCR beta chain was identified in a study of immune cell composition in non-small cell lung cancer (dated by TCRdb to 2017 to 2019). As for the study more broadly: Histologic subtype, mainly lung adenocarcinoma or squamous cell carcinoma, was assigned on the basis of H&E together with p63, CK5, Napsin A and TTF-1 immunohistochemistry. The subtype comparisons left out a few tumour specimens with TCR-beta data because those specimens were rare histological subtypes. TCR-beta sequencing (Adaptive Biotechnologies) was performed on roughly 34 paired NSCLC tumour and non-adjacent lung specimens plus 26 tumour-only specimens. Supplementary cohort #1, about eleven lung adenocarcinoma cases, had paired tumour/lung TCR-beta sequencing and TIL populations generated to assess tumour reactivity. Study-level results and caveats: Across approximately 10 adenocarcinoma cases, TIL tumour reactivity correlated strongly with maximal tumour-associated clone frequency but not with overall clonality. The reactivity cohort included only around eleven cases, and whether tumour-reactive clones share sequences with the dominant in vivo tumour-associated clones was not shown. Compared with lung adenocarcinoma tumours, lung squamous cell carcinoma showed significantly higher Top 10 clone scores and productive clonality. Tumour-associated clones >0.5% were found in nearly half of NSCLC cases, namely in approximately 30% of adenocarcinomas versus 65% to 80% of squamous carcinomas. No significant correlation was found between tumour TCR-beta clonality and smoking pack-years.

A two-step multiplex PCR amplified TCR-beta CDR3 regions from genomic DNA, and the second step of the PCR added Illumina-compatible adaptors. TCR-beta immunosequencing was performed on an Illumina platform as a commercial immunoSEQ service. Processing in the source paper ran as follows. Two measures summarised the repertoires: productive clonality, and Top 10 Clones, meaning the percentage of T-cell templates coming from the ten most frequent sequences. Values for productive clonality spanned 0 to 1, where a value of 1 indicated a monoclonal population. Using log10 scatter plots, tumour-associated clones were identified as sequences that made up at least 0.1% of tumour T-cell templates yet were absent from the matched non-adjacent lung. Two-group comparisons used Student's t-tests, stages used ANOVA, and relationships used linear regression, analysed in GraphPad Prism7 and R. Drawn from immuneACCESS, this table holds only the in-frame rearrangements with V and J called that TCRdb kept. Clones are partly lost; checked studies trace under half to an unresolved V gene and leave the rest unexplained. D and trimming were read from the DNA, whereas the V and J calls and clone size are those reported in that table. A total of roughly 11,000 clones appear in this sample, 50% to 75% of them only once. The ten most abundant clones make up over 15% of the sample.

Only one count was recorded for this clone. Its antigen target is currently unknown. Base qualities are not at hand, and no much larger clone is one base apart. From frozen aliquots of unsorted single-cell suspensions, genomic DNA was isolated using the QIAamp DNA kit. The tumour samples consisted of surgically resected non-small cell lung cancer tissue. Tissues were received within 2 hours of resection and processed immediately into single-cell suspensions. Tissue was broken up mechanically, digested enzymatically with DNase I, collagenase I and hyaluronidase for roughly 32 minutes at 37 degrees C, and then filtered and RBC-lysed. The CDR3 spans 12 residues, from the cysteine through the phenylalanine. This entry keeps only the CDR3 DNA: 36 bases, framed from base 1. The germline V gene (reference sequence) yields SEHNR for CDR1 and FQNEAQ for CDR2. The V end loses 2 bases and the J end loses 7 bases, and a stretch of 9 bases separates them.

The receptor chain draws on TRBV7-9 and TRBJ2-7; no confident D gene assignment can be made. Source material: lung tumor tissue. The receptor's source is a human donor with non-small cell lung cancer. The CDR3 region: CASSLMSPEQYF. The nucleotides are TGTGCCAGCAGCTTAATGAGCCCAGAGCAGTACTTC. When the CDR3 is completed using the reference TRBV7-9 and TRBJ2-7 genes on either side, the full variable domain is DTGVSQNPRHKITKRGQNVTFRCDPISEHNRLYWYRQTLGQGPEFLTYFQNEAQLEKSRLLSDRFSAERPKGSFSTLEIQRTEQGDSAMYLCASSLMSPEQYFGPGTRLTVT.